A selection of T cell receptor beta chains follows, all from one sample in a study of shared clonotypes between healthy human individuals. Clones were read by immunoSEQ multiplex PCR, and TCRdb kept only the in-frame ones, dropping some. This table has roughly 680,000 clones, 72% appearing once. Specimen: memory CD4+ T cells sorted from blood. All receptors derive from a woman aged 25-40 years in good health. The CDR3 runs from the conserved cysteine through the conserved F or W. The order of the fields is J gene, V gene, D gene, clone size, CDR3 DNA, CDR3 protein. A D gene is named only where the DNA matches it firmly. Clone size is given for some rows only: seen once, a few or many times, or a class if the clone is expanded.

TRBJ2-5 TRBV7-9 - - TGTGCCAGCAGCTCCGTGGCCGGTCGGGAGACCCAGTACTTC CASSSVAGRETQYF
TRBJ2-7 TRBV28 - - TGTGCCAGCACGAGGGGCACCCACGAGCAGTACTTC CASTRGTHEQYF
TRBJ2-1 TRBV5-1 - - TGCGCCAGCAGCTTGAGTCGGAATTCCTACAATGAGCAGTTCTTC CASSLSRNSYNEQFF
TRBJ1-1 TRBV18 - - TGTGCCAGCACATCACCGGTATCTCCCCGGGGGAACACTGAAGCTTTCTTT CASTSPVSPRGNTEAFF
TRBJ2-1 TRBV5-1 - few TGCGCCAGCAGCCGCGGCGGGACAGACTACAATGAGCAGTTCTTC CASSRGGTDYNEQFF
TRBJ2-4 TRBV29-1 - once TGCAGCGTTGACGGGGGTTTCGGCATTCAGTACTTC CSVDGGFGIQYF
TRBJ1-1 TRBV28 - many TGTGCCAGCAGTTCTACAGGGAGGGCTTTCTTT CASSSTGRAFF
TRBJ1-5 TRBV28 - - TGTGCCAGCAGTACGGGCGGGGACGGTCAGCCCCAGCATTTT CASSTGGDGQPQHF
TRBJ1-2 TRBV2 TRBD1 - TGTGCCAGCAAGGAAGGGACAGGGGGTAACTATGGCTACACCTTC CASKEGTGGNYGYTF
TRBJ1-1 TRBV6-4 TRBD1 few TGTGCCAGCAGTGAACAGGGGGACACTGAAGCTTTCTTT CASSEQGDTEAFF
TRBJ2-7 TRBV11-2 - few TGTGCCAGCAGCTTAGGAAGGACGTTAAGCTCCTACGAGCAGTACTTC CASSLGRTLSSYEQYF
TRBJ2-3 TRBV6-1 - - TGTGCCAGCAGTGATCCATTTGCAGATACGCAGTATTTT CASSDPFADTQYF
TRBJ2-7 TRBV10-3 TRBD1 - TGTGCCATCAGATCCGGGACAGATGGCTACGAGCAGTACTTC CAIRSGTDGYEQYF
TRBJ1-2 TRBV7-2 TRBD1 once TGTGCCAGCAGCTGGACAGGGGATGGAGGCTACACCTTC CASSWTGDGGYTF
TRBJ2-7 TRBV7-9 - many TGTGCCAGCAGCCCCTACATTGAGGAGCAGTACTTC CASSPYIEEQYF
TRBJ1-1 TRBV28 - - TGTGCCAGCGGAGGGGGGTACATGAACACTGAAGCTTTCTTT CASGGGYMNTEAFF
TRBJ2-1 TRBV6-5 TRBD2 - TGTGCCAGCAGGACAAGCGGGAACTCCTACAATGAGCAGTTCTTC CASRTSGNSYNEQFF
TRBJ1-1 TRBV19 - many TGTGCCAGTAGTAGTGGCCAGAACACTGAAGCTTTCTTT CASSSGQNTEAFF
TRBJ2-7 TRBV5-3 TRBD1 few TGTGCCAGAAGCTTGGGTGGGACAGGGGACTCCTACGAGCAGTACTTC CARSLGGTGDSYEQYF
TRBJ2-1 TRBV30 TRBD1 - TGTGCCTGGAGGGGGGGACAGGACAATGAGCAGTTCTTC CAWRGGQDNEQFF
TRBJ2-7 TRBV21-1 - - TGTGCCAGCAGCAAATACCGGGAAGATGGGACAGGGGAGGAGGACGAGCAGTACTTC CASSKYREDGTGEEDEQYF
TRBJ2-1 TRBV2 TRBD2 - TGTGCCAGCAGTCGAGGTAGGACTAGCGGTGGTAATGAGCAGTTCTTC CASSRGRTSGGNEQFF
TRBJ2-7 TRBV10-3 - - TGTGCCAGCACCCCTAGCAGCTCCTACGAGCAGTACTTC CASTPSSSYEQYF
TRBJ2-5 TRBV27 - - TGTGCCAGCAGTCAGACTAGGTCCCAAGAGACCCAGTACTTC CASSQTRSQETQYF
TRBJ1-1 TRBV5-1 - once TGCGCCAGCAGCTTGGTGGGGGGGCCGGACACTGAAGCTTTCTTT CASSLVGGPDTEAFF
TRBJ1-3 TRBV29-1 - - TGCAGCGTCCAGTTGTCTGGAAACACCATATATTTT CSVQLSGNTIYF
TRBJ2-1 TRBV25-1 TRBD2 - TGTGCCAGCCGCGGGACTAGCGGGCCATACTCCTACAATGAGCAGTTCTTC CASRGTSGPYSYNEQFF